Shown below are 21 T cell receptor beta chains from a single sample sequenced in a study of cytomegalovirus exposure and HLA in healthy donors. Primers: 60 Vbeta forward and 13 Jbeta reverse. Data came from immunoSEQ multiplex PCR; TCRdb stores just in-frame clones and leaves some out. The sample lists under 200,000 clones, 75% to 85% occurring once. The specimen sequenced was PBMCs. These receptors were collected from a woman aged 50 to 60 in good health and CMV-seronegative.

The chain joins TRBV6-5 to TRBJ2-5; a possible D gene is TRBD1 (5 bases). Germline CDR1 MNHEY, CDR2 SVGAGI. There are 13 residues in the CDR3. V was pared by 6 bases and J by 6 bases, with 14 bases between. The CDR3 DNA reads TGTGCCAGCAGGGTGGCAGGGCGGAAGACCCAGTACTTC. Amino acid sequence: CASRVAGRKTQYF.

CDR3 amino acids: CACRTDGQPNTEAFF. Written as DNA, the CDR3 is TGTGCCTGCCGCACGGACGGACAGCCGAACACTGAAGCTTTCTTT. The chain combines TRBV2 with TRBJ1-1; a possible D gene is TRBD1 (6 bases). The V gene lost 11 bases and the J gene lost 1 base, with 20 bases spanning the gap. Per the germline V gene, CDR1 is SNHLY and CDR2 is FYNNEI. The CDR3 covers 15 residues.

The chain carries TRBV11-3 and TRBJ2-3; 11 nucleotides agree with TRBD2. CDR3 length: 15 amino acids. Trimming removed 5 bases from V and 4 bases from J; junction bases left unmatched: 5. Per the germline V gene, CDR1 is SGHNT and CDR2 is YENEEA. CDR3 protein: CASSKLAGVSDTQYF. For the CDR3, the DNA is TGTGCCAGCAGCAAACTAGCGGGGGTCTCAGATACGCAGTATTTT.

The chain is built from TRBV7-9 and TRBJ2-1; 9 bases line up with TRBD2. The CDR3 totals 15 residues. Germline V gives CDR1 SEHNR, CDR2 FQNEAQ (reference sequence). After removal of 6 bases from V and 9 bases from J, the junction contained 12 bases not matched to a gene. CDR3 in amino acids: CASRYGTSRDGEQFF. The CDR3 region has the DNA TGTGCCAGCAGGTATGGGACTAGCCGGGACGGTGAGCAGTTCTTC.

This chain links TRBV5-1 with TRBJ2-7, with D perhaps TRBD1 (6 bases). CDR1 and CDR2 (germline): SGHRS, YFSETQ. The CDR3 length is 14 residues. V lost 4 bases and J lost 1, with 12 bases in between. Written as DNA, the CDR3 is TGCGCCAGCAGCCGTACGGGACAATCCTACGAGCAGTACTTC. Translating gives CASSRTGQSYEQYF.

This clone was seen just once. The chain couples TRBV19 to TRBJ1-1; D remains ambiguous. V dropped 1 base and J dropped 0 bases, with 3 bases sitting between them. CDR3 length: 13 amino acids. The germline CDR1 and CDR2 sequences are LNHDA and SQIVND (reference sequence). The CDR3 region has the DNA TGTGCCAGTAGTATAGTAATGAACACTGAAGCTTTCTTT. The encoded protein is CASSIVMNTEAFF.

In this sample, this clone turned up once. The V gene is TRBV2, the J gene TRBJ1-1, with D tentatively TRBD1 (5 bases). CDR1 and CDR2 (germline): SNHLY, FYNNEI. There are 13 residues in the CDR3. Trimming pared 7 bases from V and 1 base from J, leaving 10 bases between. CDR3 protein: CASIGHPNTEAFF. CDR3 coding DNA: TGTGCCAGCATAGGACATCCGAACACTGAAGCTTTCTTT.

The genes are TRBV7-2 and TRBJ1-2; possible D gene TRBD1, 5 bases. Looked up from germline, CDR1 is SGHTA and CDR2 is FQGNSA. V was clipped by 5 bases and J by 4 bases, with 20 bases between them. The CDR3 is 16 residues long. For the CDR3, the DNA is TGTGCCAGCAGCCCCCAAGAGACTGTGGGACTCTATGGCTACACCTTC. Translating it yields CASSPQETVGLYGYTF.

As to this clone: Other DNA sequences within the sample encode an identical CDR3. The chain couples TRBV2 to TRBJ1-2; 9 bases fit TRBD1. The CDR3 is 15 amino acids. The V segment lost 3 bases and the J segment 4 bases; nucleotides outside the gene matches: 6. Germline values: CDR1 SNHLY, CDR2 FYNNEI. CDR3 DNA sequence: TGTGCCAGCAGTGAGCGGGACAGGGTTTCCTATGGCTACACCTTC. It yields the protein CASSERDRVSYGYTF.

The chain joins TRBV28 to TRBJ2-6; D may be TRBD1 (5 bases). The germline gives CDR1 MDHEN, CDR2 SYDVKM. The CDR3 sequence is 15 residues long. The germline V and J ends were trimmed by 5 bases and 4 bases, with 12 bases remaining between them. The DNA for the CDR3 is TGTGCCAGCAGTCAACAGGCAGGAGGGGCCAACGTCCTGACTTTC. Its protein product is CASSQQAGGANVLTF. The full variable domain, rest sourced from reference TRBV28 and TRBJ2-6, is DVKVTQSSRYLVKRTGEKVFLECVQDMDHENMFWYRQDPGLGLRLIYFSYDVKMKEKGDIPEGYSVSREKKERFSLILESASTNQTSMYLCASSQQAGGANVLTFGAGSRLTVL.

The chain combines TRBV27 with TRBJ1-1, with D unclear. This CDR3 spans 14 amino acids. Germline V CDR1 and CDR2: MNHEY, SMNVEV (reference sequence). V lost 4 bases to trimming and J lost 4 bases, with 13 bases between them. For the CDR3, the DNA is TGTGCCAGCAGTTCGCTCGGGGTCCTCACTGAAGCTTTCTTT. Translating it yields CASSSLGVLTEAFF.

The J gene is TRBJ2-1, the V gene TRBV7-9, with 11 positions matching TRBD2. Trimming cost V 7 bases and J 8 bases; bases outside gene matches: 4. Per the germline V gene, CDR1 is SEHNR and CDR2 is FQNEAQ (reference sequence). This CDR3 is built from 13 residues. CDR3: CASIQLAGDEQFF. In DNA, the CDR3 is TGTGCCAGCATACAACTAGCGGGAGATGAGCAGTTCTTC. The full variable domain, completed using reference TRBV7-9 and TRBJ2-1, is DTGVSQNPRHKITKRGQNVTFRCDPISEHNRLYWYRQTLGQGPEFLTYFQNEAQLEKSRLLSDRFSAERPKGSFSTLEIQRTEQGDSAMYLCASIQLAGDEQFFGPGTRLTVL.

The gene calls are TRBV5-1 and TRBJ2-7, with D uncertain. This CDR3 is built from 14 residues. Trimming cost V 0 bases and J 3 bases, with 10 bases left between them. Germline V gives CDR1 SGHRS, CDR2 YFSETQ. The chain's CDR3 is CASSLAGSSYEQYF. CDR3 coding DNA: TGCGCCAGCAGCTTGGCGGGTTCGAGCTACGAGCAGTACTTC. The variable domain in full, completed from reference TRBV5-1 and TRBJ2-7, reads KAGVTQTPRYLIKTRGQQVTLSCSPISGHRSVSWYQQTPGQGLQFLFEYFSETQRNKGNFPGRFSGRQFSNSRSEMNVSTLELGDSALYLCASSLAGSSYEQYFGPGTRLTVT.

The V and J genes are TRBV15 and TRBJ2-5, with TRBD2 identical over 7 bases. The CDR3 is 15 residues long. The V gene's germline CDR1 is LNHNV and CDR2 YYDKDF (reference sequence). V shed 3 bases, J shed 1 base, and the junction held 5 bases outside the gene matches. Here the CDR3 reads CATSRASGTQETQYF. CDR3 coding DNA: TGTGCCACCAGCAGGGCTAGCGGAACCCAAGAGACCCAGTACTTC.

The genes are TRBV28 and TRBJ1-2; tentatively, D is TRBD1 (5 bases). This CDR3 is 13 amino acids long. Germline V gene data show CDR1 as MDHEN and CDR2 as SYDVKM. V was trimmed by 6 bases and J by 5 bases, leaving 13 bases between them. For the CDR3, the DNA is TGTGCCAGCAGCCCCGACAGACTTTATGGCTACACCTTC. It codes for CASSPDRLYGYTF.

This chain uses TRBV6-1 with TRBJ2-7; D remains unclear. Germline V gene lookup returns CDR1 MNHNS and CDR2 SASEGT. The CDR3 loop spans 11 amino acids. Trimming removed 5 bases from V and 4 bases from J, with 6 bases in between. DNA of the CDR3: TGTGCCAGCAGTAAACTGTACGAGCAGTACTTC. Its protein product is CASSKLYEQYF.

The J gene is TRBJ1-6, the V gene TRBV7-9, with D possibly TRBD1 on 6 matching bases. Looked up from germline, CDR1 is SEHNR and CDR2 is FQNEAQ (reference sequence). The CDR3 runs 16 residues. Trimming left V 4 bases short and J 5 bases short, with 15 bases between. CDR3 nucleotide sequence: TGTGCCAGCAGCTCCCGGACAGTAAGAGATAATTCACCCCTCCACTTT. It codes for CASSSRTVRDNSPLHF. Looking up the rest from reference TRBV7-9 and TRBJ1-6 gives the full variable domain: DTGVSQNPRHKITKRGQNVTFRCDPISEHNRLYWYRQTLGQGPEFLTYFQNEAQLEKSRLLSDRFSAERPKGSFSTLEIQRTEQGDSAMYLCASSSRTVRDNSPLHFGNGTRLTVT.

The chain links TRBV5-1 to TRBJ2-1; D is uncertain. Germline CDR1 reads SGHRS; CDR2 reads YFSETQ. V dropped 2 bases and J dropped 5 bases, with 8 bases sitting between them. This CDR3 contains 13 residues. As DNA, the CDR3 is TGCGCCAGCAGCTTCACCAGAAACAATGAGCAGTTCTTC. It is translated as CASSFTRNNEQFF.

The V gene is TRBV6-6, the J gene TRBJ1-1, with 8 bases aligning to TRBD1. The CDR3 extends over 16 amino acids. Germline CDR1 MNHNY, CDR2 SVGAGI (reference sequence). J lost 6 bases, V lost 0 bases, and 9 bases had no gene match. The CDR3: CASSYSRQGLKPEAFF. DNA of the CDR3: TGTGCCAGCAGTTACTCTCGACAGGGGTTGAAGCCTGAAGCTTTCTTT.

The chain has TRBV25-1 and TRBJ1-3; weak D call: TRBD1 (6 bases). The CDR3 totals 15 residues. V shed 1 base and J shed 4 bases, with 11 bases lying between them. Per the germline V gene, CDR1 is MGHDK and CDR2 is SYGVNS. The CDR3 nucleotides are TGTGCCAGCAGTGAATCGGGTGGGGGCGGAAACACCATATATTTT. The encoded protein is CASSESGGGGNTIYF.

The chain carries TRBV2 and TRBJ2-7, with D perhaps TRBD1 (7 bases). The ends were cut back, 9 bases at V and 7 bases at J, with 22 bases in the middle. Germline CDR1 SNHLY, CDR2 FYNNEI. This CDR3 comprises 14 residues. CDR3 protein: CASNYGTGAGEQYF. CDR3 nucleotides: TGTGCCAGTAACTACGGTACAGGGGCGGGAGAGCAGTACTTC.